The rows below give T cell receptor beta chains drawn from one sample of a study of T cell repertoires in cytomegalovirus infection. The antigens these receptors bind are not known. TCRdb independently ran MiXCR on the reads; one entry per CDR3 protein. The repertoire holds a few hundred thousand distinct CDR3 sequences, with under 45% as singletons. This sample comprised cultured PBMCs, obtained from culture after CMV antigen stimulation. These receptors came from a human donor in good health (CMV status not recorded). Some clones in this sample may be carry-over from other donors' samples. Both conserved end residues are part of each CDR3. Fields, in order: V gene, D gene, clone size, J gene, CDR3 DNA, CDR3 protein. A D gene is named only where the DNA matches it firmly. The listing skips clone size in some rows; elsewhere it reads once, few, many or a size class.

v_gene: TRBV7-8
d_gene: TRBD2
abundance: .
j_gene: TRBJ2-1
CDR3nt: TGTGCCAGCAGCACCCTAGCGGGAGGAACCTCCTACAATGAGCAGTTCTTC
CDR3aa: CASSTLAGGTSYNEQFF

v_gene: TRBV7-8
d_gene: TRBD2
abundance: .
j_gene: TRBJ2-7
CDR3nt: TGTGCCAGCAGCTTGCTAGCGGGGTCGGACGAGCAGTACTTC
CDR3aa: CASSLLAGSDEQYF

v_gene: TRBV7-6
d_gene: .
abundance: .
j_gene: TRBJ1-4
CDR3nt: TGTGCCAGCAGCCACGCCCGGGGGCCGGAGAAACTGTTTTTT
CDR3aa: CASSHARGPEKLFF

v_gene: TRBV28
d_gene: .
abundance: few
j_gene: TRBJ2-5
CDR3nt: TGTGCCAGCAGCCCGACCGGGGCACCGCAAGAGACCCAGTACTTC
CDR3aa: CASSPTGAPQETQYF

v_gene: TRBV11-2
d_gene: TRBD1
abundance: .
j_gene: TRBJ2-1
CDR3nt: TGTGCCAGCAGCTTCGAGCGCGACAGGGGCAATGAGCAGTTCTTC
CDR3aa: CASSFERDRGNEQFF

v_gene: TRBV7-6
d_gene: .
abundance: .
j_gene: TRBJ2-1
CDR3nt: TGTGCCAGCAGCTTAGGTGCAGACACCAATGAGCAGTTCTTC
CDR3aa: CASSLGADTNEQFF

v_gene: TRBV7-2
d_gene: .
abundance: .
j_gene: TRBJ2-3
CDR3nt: TGTGCCAGCAGCGCCTCCAGGGTCCGTCTCATAGATACGCAGTATTTT
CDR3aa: CASSASRVRLIDTQYF

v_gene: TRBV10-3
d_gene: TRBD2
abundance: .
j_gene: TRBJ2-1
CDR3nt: TGTGCCATCAGTAAAACCTCCGGGACTAGCGGCACTAATGAGCAGTTCTTC
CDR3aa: CAISKTSGTSGTNEQFF

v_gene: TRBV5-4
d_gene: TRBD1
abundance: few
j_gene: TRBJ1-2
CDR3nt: TGTGCCAGCAGCGGGCCGGGACAGGGTATTTATGGCTACACCTTC
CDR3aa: CASSGPGQGIYGYTF

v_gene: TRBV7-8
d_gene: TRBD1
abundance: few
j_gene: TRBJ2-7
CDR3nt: TGTGCCAGCAGCACCCGGGACAGCAGCTCCTACGAGCAGTACTTC
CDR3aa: CASSTRDSSSYEQYF

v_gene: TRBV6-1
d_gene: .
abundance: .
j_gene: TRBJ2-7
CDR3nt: TGTGCCAGCAAGGCTGACTCCTACGAGCAGTACTTC
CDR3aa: CASKADSYEQYF

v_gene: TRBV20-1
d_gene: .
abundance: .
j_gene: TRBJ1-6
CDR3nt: TGCAGTGCTCCTACGGGGGGGGTCTCACCCCTCCACTTT
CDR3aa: CSAPTGGVSPLHF

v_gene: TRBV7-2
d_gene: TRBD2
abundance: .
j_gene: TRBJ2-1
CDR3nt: TGTGCCAGCAGCGCTCCCGGGACTAGTGAGTTCTTC
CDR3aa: CASSAPGTSEFF

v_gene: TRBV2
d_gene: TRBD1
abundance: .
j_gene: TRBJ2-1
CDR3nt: TGTGCCAGCAGTGAGGACAGGGGAGGGGATGAGCAGTTCTTC
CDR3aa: CASSEDRGGDEQFF

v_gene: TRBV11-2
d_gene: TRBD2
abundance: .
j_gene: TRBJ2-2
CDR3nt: TGTGCCAGCAGCTTAGATTTTCGGCTAGCGGGAGGGCCTGTGAACACCGGGGAGCTGTTTTTT
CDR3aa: CASSLDFRLAGGPVNTGELFF

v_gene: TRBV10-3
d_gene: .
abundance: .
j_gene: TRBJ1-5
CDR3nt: TGTGCCATCTCGGCTCAGGGAGATCAGCCCCAGCATTTT
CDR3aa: CAISAQGDQPQHF

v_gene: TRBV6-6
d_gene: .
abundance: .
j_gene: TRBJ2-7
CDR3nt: TGTGCCAGCAGTCTCAGGGATAAGCAGTACTTC
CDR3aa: CASSLRDKQYF

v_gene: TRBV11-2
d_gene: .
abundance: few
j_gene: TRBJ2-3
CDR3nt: TGTGCCAGCAGCTTCGTTACGCAGTATTTT
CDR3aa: CASSFVTQYF

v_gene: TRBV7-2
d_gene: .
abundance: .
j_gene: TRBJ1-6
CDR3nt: TGTGCCAGCAGCTATGGGTTCACTGGGTTTTCGAATTCACCCCTCCACTTT
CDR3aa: CASSYGFTGFSNSPLHF

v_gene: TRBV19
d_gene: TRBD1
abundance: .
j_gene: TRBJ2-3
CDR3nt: TGTGCCAGTAGTATTGGTCGGGGGGACAGGGTCACCGTCACGCAGTATTTT
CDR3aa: CASSIGRGDRVTVTQYF

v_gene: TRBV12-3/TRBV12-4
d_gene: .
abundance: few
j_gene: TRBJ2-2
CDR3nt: TGTGCCAGCAGTTTACTGCGGCGGGGAACCGGGGAGCTGTTTTTT
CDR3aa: CASSLLRRGTGELFF

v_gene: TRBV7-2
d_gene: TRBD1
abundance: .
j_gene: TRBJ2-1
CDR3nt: TGTGCCAGCAGCTCCGCCGGGACAGCGTTGTACAATGAGCAGTTCTTC
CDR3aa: CASSSAGTALYNEQFF

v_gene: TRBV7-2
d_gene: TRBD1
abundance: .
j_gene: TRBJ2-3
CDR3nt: TGTGCCAGCAGCATTGACAGGGGCACAGATACGCAGTATTTT
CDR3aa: CASSIDRGTDTQYF

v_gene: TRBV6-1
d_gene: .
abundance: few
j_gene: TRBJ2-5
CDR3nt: TGTGCCAGCGGCGACCCCGGGAGAGAGACCCAGTACTTC
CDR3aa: CASGDPGRETQYF

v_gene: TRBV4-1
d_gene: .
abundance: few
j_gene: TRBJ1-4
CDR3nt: TGCGCCAGCAGCCCCCGGGAAGCGGGAGGAAATCTACCTAATGAAAAACTGTTTTTT
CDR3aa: CASSPREAGGNLPNEKLFF

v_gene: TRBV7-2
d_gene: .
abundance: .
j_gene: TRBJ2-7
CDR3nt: TGTGCCAGCAGCTTAGCAGGGAGGCTCTACGAGCAGTACTTC
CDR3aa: CASSLAGRLYEQYF

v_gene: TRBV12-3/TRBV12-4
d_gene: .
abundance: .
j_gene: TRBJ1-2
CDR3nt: TGTGCCAGCAGTTTAAAGATCTATGGCTACACCTTC
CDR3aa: CASSLKIYGYTF

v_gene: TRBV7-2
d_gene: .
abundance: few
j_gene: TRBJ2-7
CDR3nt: TGTGCCAGCAGGTTAAGCCCCCAGGGTTACTACGAGCAGTACTTC
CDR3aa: CASRLSPQGYYEQYF

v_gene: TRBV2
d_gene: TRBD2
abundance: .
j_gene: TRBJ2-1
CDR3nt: TGTGCCAGCATTGGACTAGCGGGAAGGAGCTCCTACAATGAGCAGTTCTTC
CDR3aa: CASIGLAGRSSYNEQFF

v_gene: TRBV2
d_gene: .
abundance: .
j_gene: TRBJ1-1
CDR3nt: TGTGCCAGCGGCACGGGGGCTGAGGCTTTCTTT
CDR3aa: CASGTGAEAFF

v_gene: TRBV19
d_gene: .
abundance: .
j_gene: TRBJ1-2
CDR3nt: TGTGCCAGTAGGCTCCAGTGGGGGTATGGCTACACCTTC
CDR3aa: CASRLQWGYGYTF

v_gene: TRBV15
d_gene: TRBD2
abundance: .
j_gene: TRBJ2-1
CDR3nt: TGTGCCACCAGCAGAGAGGGAGCGAGCGGGGGGAGGAATGAGCAGTTCTTC
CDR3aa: CATSREGASGGRNEQFF

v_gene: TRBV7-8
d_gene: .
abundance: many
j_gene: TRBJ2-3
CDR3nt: TGTGCCAGCAGCCCAAGGGGGGCGGATACGCAGTATTTT
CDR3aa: CASSPRGADTQYF

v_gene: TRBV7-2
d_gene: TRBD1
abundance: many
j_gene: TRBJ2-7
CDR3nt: TGTGCCAGCAGCTCCAGTCGGGACAGTACCTACGAGCAGTACTTC
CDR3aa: CASSSSRDSTYEQYF

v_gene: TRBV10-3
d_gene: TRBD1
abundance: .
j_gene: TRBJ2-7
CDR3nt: TGTGCCATCAGTGAATTCATGGAGGAGACAGGGGTCGAGCAGTACTTC
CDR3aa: CAISEFMEETGVEQYF

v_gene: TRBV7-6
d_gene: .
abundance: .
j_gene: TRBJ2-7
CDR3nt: TGTGCCAGCAGCACAGGGACCTACGAGCAGTACTTC
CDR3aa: CASSTGTYEQYF

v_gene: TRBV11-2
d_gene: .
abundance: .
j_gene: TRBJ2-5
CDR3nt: TGTGCCAGCAGCCAAGGGCGGGGAGGGGGGACCCAGTACTTC
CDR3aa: CASSQGRGGGTQYF

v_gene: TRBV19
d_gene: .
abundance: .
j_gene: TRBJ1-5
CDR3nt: TGTGCCGGGGGTCGGGGAAATCAGCCCCAGCATTTT
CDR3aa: CAGGRGNQPQHF

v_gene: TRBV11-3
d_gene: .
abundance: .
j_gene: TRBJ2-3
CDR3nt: TGTGCCAGCAGCTTAGGACTTTACGGGGATACGCAGTATTTT
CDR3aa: CASSLGLYGDTQYF

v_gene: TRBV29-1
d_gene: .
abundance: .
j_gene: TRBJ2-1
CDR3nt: TGCAGCGCCACTTCCCAGGACGAGCAGTTCTTC
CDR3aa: CSATSQDEQFF

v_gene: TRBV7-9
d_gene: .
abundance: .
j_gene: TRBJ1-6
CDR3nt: TGTGCCAGCAGCCCCAGTAATTCACCCCTCCACTTT
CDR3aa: CASSPSNSPLHF

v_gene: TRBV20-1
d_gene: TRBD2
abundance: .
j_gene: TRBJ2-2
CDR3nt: TGCAGTACCTCTAGCGGAGTGAACACCGGGGAGCTGTTTTTT
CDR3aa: CSTSSGVNTGELFF

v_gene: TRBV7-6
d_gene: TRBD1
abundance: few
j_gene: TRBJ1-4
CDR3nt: TGTGCCAGCAGCTTATGGGACAGAGATGAAAAACTGTTTTTT
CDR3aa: CASSLWDRDEKLFF

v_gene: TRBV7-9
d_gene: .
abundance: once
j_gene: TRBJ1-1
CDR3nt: TGTGCCAGCAGCTTCTGGGACGTCAACGCTGAAGCTTTCTTT
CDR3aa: CASSFWDVNAEAFF

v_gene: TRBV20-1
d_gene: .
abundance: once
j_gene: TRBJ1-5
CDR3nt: TGCAGTGCTATGGGGGGGAGCAATCAGCCCCAGCATTTT
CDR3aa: CSAMGGSNQPQHF

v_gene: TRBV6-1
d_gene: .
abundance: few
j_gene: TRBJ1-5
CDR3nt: TGTGCCAGCAGCTTAACAAGCTATAGCAATCAGCCCCAGCATTTT
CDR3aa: CASSLTSYSNQPQHF

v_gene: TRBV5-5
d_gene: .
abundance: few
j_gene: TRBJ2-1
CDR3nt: TGTGCCAGCAGCCCCGGGAGAGCGATAGAGGAGCAGTTCTTC
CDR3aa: CASSPGRAIEEQFF

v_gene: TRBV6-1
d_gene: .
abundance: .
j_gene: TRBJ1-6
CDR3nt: TGTGCCAGCAGTGGCCGCTCCGTGACTTCACCCCTCCACTTT
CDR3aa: CASSGRSVTSPLHF

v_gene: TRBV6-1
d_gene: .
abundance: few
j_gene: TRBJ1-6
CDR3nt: TGTGCCAGCAGTGGGCGACGAGTCATCGATAATTCACCCCTCCACTTT
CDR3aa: CASSGRRVIDNSPLHF

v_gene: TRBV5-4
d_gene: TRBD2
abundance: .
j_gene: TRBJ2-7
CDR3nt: TGTGCCAGCAGCCCCATGGCCAGCGGGAGGTACGAGCAGTACTTC
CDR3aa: CASSPMASGRYEQYF

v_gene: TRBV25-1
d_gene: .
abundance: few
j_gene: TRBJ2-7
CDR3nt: TGTGCCAGCAGTGGTGGGACCGAAGTGTACGAGCAGTACTTC
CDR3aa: CASSGGTEVYEQYF

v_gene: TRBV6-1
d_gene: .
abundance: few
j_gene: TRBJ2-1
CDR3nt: TGTGCCTCGAAACTCGTACGTGCTGAGCAGTTCTTC
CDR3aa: CASKLVRAEQFF